The clone carrying this T cell receptor (beta chain) was counted a few times. This specimen belongs to a study of blood T cell repertoires in COVID-19. Overall study: Spain, Italy and the United States supplied samples that represented acute and convalescent COVID-19.

Authors' analysis steps: Quantification of nucleated cells was approximated via reference gene primer amplification. The table came from immunoSEQ multiplex PCR; TCRdb's copy has only in-frame clones and leaves some out. V, J and clone size are those of that table, while D and trimming were read from the DNA. This table has about 170,000 clones, approximately 85% appearing once. Trimming removed 3 bases from V and 6 bases from J, with 17 bases in between. The CDR3 covers 15 residues. The germline gives CDR1 SGHDN, CDR2 FVKESK. This clonotype originated in a man in his fifties or sixties who had recovered from COVID-19. This chain connects TRBV14 to TRBJ1-2, with a possible D match to TRBD1 (5 bases). Input material: peripheral blood. The CDR3 nucleotides read TGTGCCAGCAGCCACGGGCAGGGTTGGGCAAATGGCTACACCTTC. Protein: CASSHGQGWANGYTF. The entire variable domain, with the rest obtained from reference TRBV14 and TRBJ1-2, is as follows: EAGVTQFPSHSVIEKGQTVTLRCDPISGHDNLYWYRRVMGKEIKFLLHFVKESKQDESGMPNNRFLAERTGGTYSTLKVQPAELEDSGVYFCASSHGQGWANGYTFGSGTRLTVV.